The 7 T cell receptor beta chains presented below share a single source sample, sequenced in a study of cytomegalovirus exposure and HLA in healthy donors (dated by TCRdb to about 2017). The library was generated by the immunoSEQ multiplex PCR assay. A mixture of 60 forward primers for TCR Vbeta segments and 13 reverse primers for TCR Jbeta segments was used in the multiplex PCR. TCRdb stores this immuneACCESS table with in-frame sequences only. Part of the clones is absent; in the studies checked, under half of the shortfall reflects unresolved V genes, and no reason is known for the rest. The sample table lists over 200,000 clones, 70% to 80% of them with a count of one. Of the sample, 3.8% is held by the ten largest clones. Sequenced input: PBMCs. The origin of the receptors is a male donor in good health and CMV-seronegative.

The V and J genes are TRBV6-5 and TRBJ1-4; 9 positions agree with TRBD1. The germline V gene encodes CDR1 MNHEY and CDR2 SVGAGI. This CDR3 spans 16 amino acids. V trimming: 0 bases; J trimming: 7 bases; junction bases outside the gene matches: 6. The CDR3 nucleotides read TGTGCCAGCAGTTACTCCCCGGGACAGGGCCCTGAAAAACTGTTTTTT. It specifies CASSYSPGQGPEKLFF.

This clone was seen once. This sequence joins TRBV7-9 and TRBJ1-4; TRBD1 is a possible D gene (6 bases). Germline CDR1 SEHNR, CDR2 FQNEAQ (reference sequence). V lost 7 bases and J 5 bases, leaving 20 bases between the germline ends. This CDR3 spans 16 amino acids. The CDR3 DNA is TGTGCCAGCATCAACTCATCAGGGGCGAGGAATGAAAAACTGTTTTTT. Amino acids: CASINSSGARNEKLFF.

The chain joins TRBV5-6 to TRBJ2-7, with TRBD2 matching over 7 bases. The V and J ends lost 0 bases and 5 bases, in that order; junction bases with no gene match: 8. The germline V gene has CDR1 SGHDT and CDR2 YYEEEE. The CDR3 is made up of 15 amino acids. CDR3 bases: TGTGCCAGCAGCTTGGGGCGGGAGTATGTAAACGAGCAGTACTTC. This gives the protein CASSLGREYVNEQYF.

The CDR3 DNA follows: TGTGCCAGCAAGGTATCTCGGGATTACAATGAGCAGTTCTTC. The encoded protein is CASKVSRDYNEQFF. This chain links TRBV5-4 with TRBJ2-1; D might be TRBD2 (5 bases). The CDR3 loop spans 14 amino acids. Trimming left V 6 bases short and J 4 bases short, with 14 bases between. Germline CDR1 reads SGHNT; CDR2 reads YYREEE (reference sequence).

As regards this clone: At the DNA level, this CDR3 is encoded by other sequences in the same sample as well. This chain connects TRBV5-4 to TRBJ2-1; TRBD2 matches at 15 bases. Germline lookup yields CDR1 SGHNT and CDR2 YYREEE (reference sequence). This CDR3 is built from 15 residues. The V gene end was trimmed by 4 bases and the J gene end by 7 bases; junction bases not matched to a gene: 3. CDR3 nucleotides: TGTGCCAGCAGCCTGGGACTAGCGGGAGGTAATGAGCAGTTCTTC. This gives the protein CASSLGLAGGNEQFF.

The chain carries TRBV9 and TRBJ2-5, with TRBD2 matching 8 bases. Losses at the gene ends were 3 bases for V and 1 base for J; bases not matched to a gene: 5. The V gene's germline CDR1 is SGDLS and CDR2 YYNGEE. This CDR3 is built from 15 residues. CDR3 residues: CASSGGLVFQETQYF. The CDR3 DNA follows: TGTGCCAGCAGCGGGGGACTAGTTTTCCAAGAGACCCAGTACTTC.

The V call is TRBV27, the J call TRBJ1-2; D possibly corresponds to TRBD1 (5 bases). Germline CDR1 MNHEY, CDR2 SMNVEV (reference sequence). This CDR3 is 13 amino acids long. Trimming stripped 3 bases from V and 4 bases from J, with 9 bases between. The CDR3 loop is CASSFAGPYGYTF. The CDR3, as DNA: TGTGCCAGCAGTTTCGCAGGGCCCTATGGCTACACCTTC.